This TCR beta chain was found in a study of T cell responses to AZD1222 COVID-19 vaccine. CDR3 size: 13 residues. Germline V gives CDR1 SGDLS, CDR2 YYNGEE. Deletions cut 0 bases from V and 6 bases from J, with 10 bases between. Here immunoSEQ multiplex PCR was the method, and the copy in TCRdb shows in-frame clones only, minus some. The sample holds about 190,000 clones, roughly 91% seen once. This receptor was taken from an adult in good health. The sequencing here drew on peripheral blood, taken on day 0 of AZD1222 vaccination. The J gene is TRBJ2-7, the V gene TRBV9; no definite D call. CDR3 in amino acids: CASSVDLSVEQYF. As DNA, the CDR3 is TGTGCCAGCAGCGTAGATCTGAGTGTCGAGCAGTACTTC.